This T cell receptor (beta chain) stems from a study of OX40 agonist ivuxolimab in advanced cancers. Background on the whole study: Ivuxolimab was a fully human IgG2 agonistic monoclonal antibody targeting the costimulatory receptor OX40 (CD134). Partial responses were achieved by three dose-escalation patients, of whom one had hepatocellular carcinoma and two had cutaneous melanoma. In the dose-escalation cohort, 65% to 90% of patients were male, and the mean age was around 60 years, with a range of roughly 20 to 80. Patients were allowed to have had prior anti-PD-1, anti-PD-L1 or anti-CTLA-4 therapy, and 30% to 40% of the dose-escalation patients had previously received checkpoint inhibitors. Intravenous ivuxolimab was administered to patients every 2 weeks at six dose levels: 0.01, 0.1, 0.3, 1.5, 3 and 10 mg/kg. Peripheral TCRbeta sequencing aimed to test whether ivuxolimab altered TCR sequence diversity and caused clonal T-cell expansion. Of the roughly 51 patients in dose escalation, some 20 had hepatocellular carcinoma, some 15 had melanoma, 9 had renal cell carcinoma and 9 had head and neck cancer. The paper describes the monotherapy dose-escalation part (N ≈ 50 patients) of the phase I trial of ivuxolimab. Summary of the overall study and its limitations: The antigen specificity of the peripheral T cells that underwent clonal expansion was not determined. In the 0.1-3.0 mg/kg groups, partial responders were among the patients with the lowest normalized peripheral clonal expansion, particularly in CD8+ T cells. At doses from 0.1 to 3.0 mg/kg, clonal expansion was seen in both CD4+ and CD8+ blood T cells between baseline and week 6. On average, CD8+ T cells showed more expanded clones than CD4+ T cells after ivuxolimab. Low levels of normalized T-cell clonal expansion were also shown by some nonresponding patients.

To sequence the TCRbeta CDR3 region, genomic DNA was isolated from the sorted cells. The immunoSEQ Assay was used to sequence the TCRbeta CDR3 regions. TCRdb holds this immuneACCESS table with in-frame rearrangements only. Some clones are missing; in checked studies, unresolved V genes explain under half, and the rest has no known cause. The sample has approximately 55,000 clones on record, roughly 90% of them singletons. The ten largest clones take up 16% of the sample. CDR1 and CDR2 are read off the germline V gene as KGHSH and LQKENI. V gives up 1 base and J gives up 8 bases, and the segment between their germline ends measures 15 bases. CDR3 length: 15 amino acids, cysteine to phenylalanine. Only the CDR3 region is kept as DNA, spanning 45 bases read in frame from base 1. Concerning this clone itself: Its specific antigen is unknown. No base quality values were provided; no much bigger clone lies one nucleotide off.

Patients with a history of autoimmune disease or receiving systemic immunosuppression were excluded from the trial. Peripheral blood for TCR sequencing was drawn from every dose cohort at baseline, at cycle 4 day 1 and at cycle 7 day 1. The samples were taken from a phase I, first-in-human, multicenter, open-label dose-escalation trial of ivuxolimab. Adults with locally advanced or metastatic head and neck squamous cell, hepatocellular, melanoma or renal cell carcinoma were enrolled in the trial. Before TCR sequencing, CD4+ and CD8+ T cells were separately sorted from peripheral blood. The rearranged chain carries TRBV18 and TRBJ1-5; no D gene call is confident. The sequenced sample was CD4+ or CD8+ T cells sorted from blood, obtained in a trial of the OX40 agonist ivuxolimab. This clonotype was obtained from an adult with an advanced solid tumor such as melanoma, head and neck, liver or kidney cancer. The CDR3 amino acid sequence is: CASSPLSDSREPQHF. The base sequence is TGTGCCAGCTCACCACTTTCCGATTCAAGGGAGCCCCAGCATTTT.